These 9 T cell receptor beta chains share one sample of origin, sequenced in a study of T cell responses to AZD1222 COVID-19 vaccine. TCRdb keeps only in-frame clones here, not all; method: immunoSEQ multiplex PCR. Of 100,000 to 120,000 clones detected, roughly 92% appear once; the ten largest clones hold approximately 8%. The input for sequencing was peripheral blood, taken on day 0 of AZD1222 vaccination. The receptors were sampled from an adult in good health.

The V gene is TRBV11-2, the J gene TRBJ2-5; the match to TRBD2 covers 9 bases. V shed 3 bases and J 5 bases; nucleotides not matched to a gene: 4. This CDR3 spans 14 amino acids. Germline CDR1 reads SGHAT; CDR2 reads FQNNGV. The CDR3 DNA reads TGTGCCAGCAGCTTGTTTACTAGCGGGGAGACCCAGTACTTC. Amino acid sequence: CASSLFTSGETQYF.

V gene TRBV11-2 combines with J gene TRBJ2-5; 9 bases are a match to TRBD1. The V gene's germline CDR1 is SGHAT and CDR2 FQNNGV. The length of the CDR3 is 17 residues. V lost 4 bases and J lost 0; bases outside the gene matches: 9. This chain's CDR3 is CASSSSGGTGNQETQYF. CDR3 nucleotide sequence: TGTGCCAGCAGCTCCAGCGGCGGGACAGGGAACCAAGAGACCCAGTACTTC.

The V call is TRBV30, the J call TRBJ1-3; 9 nucleotides agree with TRBD1. The germline CDR1 and CDR2 sequences are GTSNPN and SVGIG (reference sequence). The CDR3 is made up of 15 amino acids. V was clipped by 7 bases and J by 3 bases; unmatched bases: 10. The CDR3 loop reads CASTPGQGFGNTIYF. CDR3 sequence (DNA): TGTGCCTCGACCCCGGGACAGGGCTTTGGAAACACCATATATTTT.

A few counts support this clone. CDR3 nucleotide sequence: TGTGCCTGGAGTCTGAAGGGGAAGGCTTTCTTT. This translates into CAWSLKGKAFF. The J gene is TRBJ1-1, the V gene TRBV30; D perhaps matches TRBD1 (5 bases). The V end was cut by 2 bases, the J end by 11 bases, with 12 bases between. Germline V lookup: CDR1 GTSNPN, CDR2 SVGIG (reference sequence). This CDR3 region has 11 residues.

The rearrangement joins TRBV2 to TRBJ1-6; 9 bases match TRBD1. The germline V gene has CDR1 SNHLY and CDR2 FYNNEI. The CDR3 consists of 14 residues. The ends lost 4 bases at V and 9 bases at J; junction bases unmatched: 4. CDR3 coding DNA: TGTGCCAGCAGTGTCGACAGGGGGTTTTCACCCCTCCACTTT. Its protein is CASSVDRGFSPLHF.

Only one count was recorded for this clone. The rearrangement uses TRBV30 and TRBJ2-5; 11 nucleotides align to TRBD2. CDR1 and CDR2 from the germline V gene are GTSNPN and SVGIG (reference sequence). The V gene end was trimmed by 2 bases and the J gene end by 0 bases; junction bases not matched to a gene: 5. The CDR3 consists of 16 residues. CDR3 in amino acids: CAWSTSGGSYQETQYF. The CDR3 nucleotides are TGTGCCTGGAGTACTAGCGGGGGATCGTACCAAGAGACCCAGTACTTC.

The rearrangement joins TRBV10-2 to TRBJ2-7, with unresolved D. Germline V lookup: CDR1 WSHSY, CDR2 SAAADI. V gave up 3 bases and J gave up 3 bases, with 6 bases separating them. The length of the CDR3 is 12 residues. In DNA form, the CDR3 reads TGCGCCAGCAGTGACTACTACTACGAGCAGTACTTC. Residues: CASSDYYYEQYF.

The rearrangement uses TRBV28 and TRBJ1-5; D may be TRBD1 (6 bases). V shed 5 bases and J shed 4 bases, with 12 bases lying between them. CDR1 MDHEN and CDR2 SYDVKM come from the germline V gene. This CDR3 contains 14 residues. The CDR3 is CASSPGTLNQPQHF. The DNA for the CDR3 is TGTGCCAGCAGTCCCGGGACACTTAATCAGCCCCAGCATTTT.

J is TRBJ2-7 and V is TRBV7-3; TRBD2 matches at 11 bases. The germline V gene encodes CDR1 SGHTA and CDR2 FQGTGA. J lost 6 bases, V lost 5 bases, and 3 bases had no gene match. This CDR3 contains 13 residues. The CDR3 sequence: CASSLGTSGEQYF. In DNA, the CDR3 is TGTGCCAGCAGCCTAGGGACTAGCGGCGAGCAGTACTTC.